Listed below are T cell receptor beta chains from one sample, sequenced in a study of T cell responses to AZD1222 COVID-19 vaccine. The data were produced by immunoSEQ multiplex PCR, yet TCRdb's version contains in-frame clones alone and is incomplete. The data hold 150,000 to 160,000 clones, with over 90% observed a single time. This sample comprised peripheral blood, obtained 28 days after the second AZD1222 dose. The receptors stem from an adult who received the AZD1222 COVID-19 vaccine. Both conserved end residues are part of each CDR3. A D gene is named only where the DNA matches it firmly.

>NA|TRBJ1-1|TRBV27
TGTGCCAGCAGTTTAAAACAGGGAAGGTCTGAAGCTTTCTTT
CASSLKQGRSEAFF
>TRBD1|TRBJ1-1|TRBV28
TGTGCCAGCAGAGGGGGCGGAAACACTGAAGCTTTCTTT
CASRGGGNTEAFF
>NA|TRBJ1-6|TRBV9
TGTGCCAGCAGCGTAGGGCTGGGAACGGCTTCACCCCTCCACTTT
CASSVGLGTASPLHF
>NA|TRBJ1-2|TRBV3-1/TRBV3-2
TGTGCCAGCAGCCAAGGAGGGTACTATGGCTACACCTTC
CASSQGGYYGYTF
>NA|TRBJ1-1|TRBV6-6
TGTGCCAGCAGTCCCGCACCGAACACTGAAGCTTTCTTT
CASSPAPNTEAFF
>TRBD1|TRBJ1-2|TRBV27
TGTGCCAGCAGTGACAGGGGCGGTAGCTATGGCTACACCTTC
CASSDRGGSYGYTF
>TRBD1|TRBJ1-5|TRBV7-8
TGTGCCAGCAGCCCTAGTGGACAGGGTTGGCAGCCCCAGCATTTT
CASSPSGQGWQPQHF
>NA|TRBJ2-2|TRBV5-6
TGTGCCAGCAGCTCGATTTCTTTACTATTGAACACCGGGGAGCTGTTTTTT
CASSSISLLLNTGELFF
>NA|TRBJ2-5|TRBV7-9
TGTGCCAGCAGCTTAGGGGACGGGCAAGAGACCCAGTACTTC
CASSLGDGQETQYF
>NA|TRBJ1-4|TRBV15
TGTGCCACCAGCGCAGGGGCTAATGAAAAACTGTTTTTT
CATSAGANEKLFF
>TRBD1|TRBJ1-2|TRBV6-1
TGTGCCAGCAGTGAAGCTAGGACAGGGTATGGCTACACCTTC
CASSEARTGYGYTF
>NA|TRBJ1-1|TRBV7-8
TGTGCCAGCAGCTTAGGGAGAACAGGGATTGGCGGCACTGAAGCTTTCTTT
CASSLGRTGIGGTEAFF
>NA|TRBJ2-7|TRBV2
TGTGCCAGCATTTCCGGGACGGTATACGAGCAGTACTTC
CASISGTVYEQYF